Here is one T cell receptor (beta chain) with its context. What it recognizes is unknown. These data are taken from a study of beta chain features in type 1 diabetes. V gave up 2 bases and J gave up 8 bases, with 10 bases separating them. CDR1 and CDR2 from the germline V gene are SGHRS and YFSETQ. The length of the CDR3 is 12 residues. The sequenced template was cDNA made from the entire isolated RNA. Roughly 3.6 million reads were obtained on average from naive, central memory and regulatory T cell samples. Libraries were prepared by immunoSEQ multiplex PCR; TCRdb keeps only in-frame clonotypes and omits some of them. The data contain roughly 50,000 clones, roughly 40% of them singletons. Whole-study findings and limits: The study found moderately but significantly shorter TCRB CDR3s in all four CD4+ subsets of Type 1 diabetes patients. VDJ junctions from type 1 diabetes patients carried fewer insertions and larger deletions.

The chain has TRBV5-1 and TRBJ1-2; TRBD1 is a possible D gene (6 bases). This receptor was identified in a man in his thirties or forties with type 1 diabetes. Sequencing was carried out using Tregs from blood. CDR3 coding DNA: TGCGCCAGCAGCTTACAGGGAAGGGGCTACACCTTC. This codes for CASSLQGRGYTF. The full variable domain, rest sourced from reference TRBV5-1 and TRBJ1-2, is KAGVTQTPRYLIKTRGQQVTLSCSPISGHRSVSWYQQTPGQGLQFLFEYFSETQRNKGNFPGRFSGRQFSNSRSEMNVSTLELGDSALYLCASSLQGRGYTFGSGTRLTVV.